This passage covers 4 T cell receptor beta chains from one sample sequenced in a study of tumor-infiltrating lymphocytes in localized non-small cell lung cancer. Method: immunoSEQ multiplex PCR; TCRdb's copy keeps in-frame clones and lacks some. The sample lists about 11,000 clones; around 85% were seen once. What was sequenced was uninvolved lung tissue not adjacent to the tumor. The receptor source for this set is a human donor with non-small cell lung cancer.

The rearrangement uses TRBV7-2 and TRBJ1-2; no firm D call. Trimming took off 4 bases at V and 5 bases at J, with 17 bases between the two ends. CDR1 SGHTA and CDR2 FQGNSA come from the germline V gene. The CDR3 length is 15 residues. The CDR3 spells CASSSFLVEPYGYTF. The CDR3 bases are TGTGCCAGCAGCTCGTTCCTGGTCGAGCCTTATGGCTACACCTTC.

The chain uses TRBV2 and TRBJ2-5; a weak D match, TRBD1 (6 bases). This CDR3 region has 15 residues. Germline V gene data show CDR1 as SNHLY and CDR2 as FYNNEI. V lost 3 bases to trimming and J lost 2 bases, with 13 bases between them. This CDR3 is CASSDGGGTQETQYF. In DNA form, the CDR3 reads TGTGCCAGCAGTGACGGTGGGGGCACTCAAGAGACCCAGTACTTC.

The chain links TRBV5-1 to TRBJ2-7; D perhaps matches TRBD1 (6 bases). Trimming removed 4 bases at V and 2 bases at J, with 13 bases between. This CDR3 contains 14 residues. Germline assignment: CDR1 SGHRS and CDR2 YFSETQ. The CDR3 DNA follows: TGCGCCAGCAGCGGGGCGACAGGTACCTACGAGCAGTACTTC. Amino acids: CASSGATGTYEQYF.

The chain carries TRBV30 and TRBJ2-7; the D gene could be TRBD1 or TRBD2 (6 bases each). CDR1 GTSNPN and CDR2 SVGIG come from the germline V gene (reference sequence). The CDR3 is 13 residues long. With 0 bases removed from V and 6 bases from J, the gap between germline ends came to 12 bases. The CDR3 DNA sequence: TGTGCCTGGAGTGTAACGGGGGCGCCCGAGCAGTACTTC. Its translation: CAWSVTGAPEQYF.